This T cell receptor (beta chain) was obtained from a study of OX40 agonist ivuxolimab in advanced cancers. General observations from the study: The specificity for antigen of the expanded peripheral T cells was not determined.

In its sample, this clone was seen a few times. Its specificity is unknown. The data were produced by immunoSEQ multiplex PCR, yet TCRdb's version contains in-frame clones alone and is incomplete. The sample includes roughly 84,000 clones, around 85% seen only once; the top ten take approximately 4.5%. This CDR3 contains 12 residues. CDR1 is SGHRS and CDR2 is YFSETQ in the germline V gene. Trimming took off 0 bases at V and 8 bases at J, with 8 bases between the two ends. V gene TRBV5-1 combines with J gene TRBJ1-2, with no clear D. The TCR originated in an adult with an advanced solid tumor such as melanoma, head and neck, liver or kidney cancer. The source material was CD4+ or CD8+ T cells sorted from blood, sampled in a trial of the OX40 agonist ivuxolimab. For the CDR3, the DNA is TGCGCCAGCAGCTTGGGGGCGCGGGGCTACACCTTC. This translates into CASSLGARGYTF.